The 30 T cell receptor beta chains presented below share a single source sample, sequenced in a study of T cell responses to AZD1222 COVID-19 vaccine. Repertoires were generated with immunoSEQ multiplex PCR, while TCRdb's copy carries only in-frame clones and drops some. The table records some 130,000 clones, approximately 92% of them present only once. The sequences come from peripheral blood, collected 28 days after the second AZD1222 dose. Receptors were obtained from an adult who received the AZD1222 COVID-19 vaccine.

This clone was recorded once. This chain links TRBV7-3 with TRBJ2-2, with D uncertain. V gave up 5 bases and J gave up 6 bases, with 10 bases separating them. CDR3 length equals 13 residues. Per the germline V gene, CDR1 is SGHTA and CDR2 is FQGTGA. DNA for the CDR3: TGTGCCAGCAGCCCTTATGGCCCCGGGGAGCTGTTTTTT. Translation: CASSPYGPGELFF.

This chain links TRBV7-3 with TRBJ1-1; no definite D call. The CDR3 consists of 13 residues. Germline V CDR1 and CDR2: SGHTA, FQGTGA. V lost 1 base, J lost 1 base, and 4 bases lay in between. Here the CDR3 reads CASSLNRNTEAFF. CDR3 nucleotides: TGTGCCAGCAGCTTAAATAGGAACACTGAAGCTTTCTTT.

The CDR3 protein is CASSEWAGSVYEQYF. In nucleotides, the CDR3 is TGTGCCAGCAGTGAATGGGCAGGATCGGTCTACGAGCAGTACTTC. The J gene is TRBJ2-7, the V gene TRBV25-1; D is unresolved. The CDR3 runs 15 residues. V was trimmed by 1 base and J by 3 bases, leaving 13 bases between them. In germline, CDR1 is MGHDK, CDR2 SYGVNS.

The CDR3 region is CSVAGAAGELFF. The CDR3 DNA is TGCAGCGTTGCCGGGGCGGCCGGGGAGCTGTTTTTT. The gene calls are TRBV29-1 and TRBJ2-2; the D call may be TRBD1 or TRBD2 (5 bases each). The V end was cut by 4 bases, the J end by 6 bases, with 9 bases between. Germline V CDR1 and CDR2: SQVTM, ANQGSEA. This CDR3 has 12 amino acids.

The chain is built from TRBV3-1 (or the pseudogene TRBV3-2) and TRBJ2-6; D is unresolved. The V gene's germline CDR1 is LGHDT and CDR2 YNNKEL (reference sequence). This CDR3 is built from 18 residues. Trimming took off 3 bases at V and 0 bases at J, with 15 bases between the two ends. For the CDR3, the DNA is TGTGCCAGCAGCCACGGCGTACCAGCGTACTCTGGGGCCAACGTCCTGACTTTC. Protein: CASSHGVPAYSGANVLTF.

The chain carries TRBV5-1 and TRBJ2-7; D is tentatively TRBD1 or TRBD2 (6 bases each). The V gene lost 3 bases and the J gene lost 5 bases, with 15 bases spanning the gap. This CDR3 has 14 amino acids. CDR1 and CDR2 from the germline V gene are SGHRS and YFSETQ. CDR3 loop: CASSWRGTDDEQYF. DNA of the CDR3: TGCGCCAGCAGCTGGAGGGGGACTGATGACGAGCAGTACTTC.

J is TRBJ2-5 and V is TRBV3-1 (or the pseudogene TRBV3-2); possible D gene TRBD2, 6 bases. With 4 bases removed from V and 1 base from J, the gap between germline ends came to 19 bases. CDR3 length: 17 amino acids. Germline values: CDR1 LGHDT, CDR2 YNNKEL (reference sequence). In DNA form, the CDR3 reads TGTGCCAGCAGCCCTCGCGGGGTGGGGGTGATCCAAGAGACCCAGTACTTC. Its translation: CASSPRGVGVIQETQYF.

In DNA, the CDR3 is TGTGCCAGTAGTATGGCGGGGATAGTAGAAGAAAAACTGTTTTTT. Encoded protein: CASSMAGIVEEKLFF. The gene calls are TRBV19 and TRBJ1-4; D not certain. Trimming removed 3 bases from V and 8 bases from J, with 16 bases in between. Germline values: CDR1 LNHDA, CDR2 SQIVND (reference sequence). This CDR3 contains 15 residues. The entire variable domain, with the rest obtained from reference TRBV19 and TRBJ1-4, is as follows: DGGITQSPKYLFRKEGQNVTLSCEQNLNHDAMYWYRQDPGQGLRLIYYSQIVNDFQKGDIAEGYSVSREKKESFPLTVTSAQKNPTAFYLCASSMAGIVEEKLFFGSGTQLSVL.

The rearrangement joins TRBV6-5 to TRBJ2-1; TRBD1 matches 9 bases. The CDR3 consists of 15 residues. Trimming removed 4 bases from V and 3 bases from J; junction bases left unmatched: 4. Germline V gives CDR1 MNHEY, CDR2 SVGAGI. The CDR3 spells CASSLTGGDYNEQFF. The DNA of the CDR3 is TGTGCCAGCAGTTTAACAGGGGGCGACTACAATGAGCAGTTCTTC.

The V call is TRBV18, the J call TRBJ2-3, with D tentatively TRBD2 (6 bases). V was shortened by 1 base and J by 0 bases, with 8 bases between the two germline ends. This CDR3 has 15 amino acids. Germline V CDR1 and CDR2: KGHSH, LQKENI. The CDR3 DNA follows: TGTGCCAGCTCACCACTAGCGGCTAGCACAGATACGCAGTATTTT. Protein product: CASSPLAASTDTQYF.

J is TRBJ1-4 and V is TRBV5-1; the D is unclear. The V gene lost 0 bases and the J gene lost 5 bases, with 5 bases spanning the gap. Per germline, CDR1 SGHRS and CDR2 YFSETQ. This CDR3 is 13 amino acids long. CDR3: CASSLGVNEKLFF. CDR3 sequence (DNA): TGCGCCAGCAGCTTGGGAGTCAATGAAAAACTGTTTTTT. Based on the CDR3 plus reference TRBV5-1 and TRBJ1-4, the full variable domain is KAGVTQTPRYLIKTRGQQVTLSCSPISGHRSVSWYQQTPGQGLQFLFEYFSETQRNKGNFPGRFSGRQFSNSRSEMNVSTLELGDSALYLCASSLGVNEKLFFGSGTQLSVL.

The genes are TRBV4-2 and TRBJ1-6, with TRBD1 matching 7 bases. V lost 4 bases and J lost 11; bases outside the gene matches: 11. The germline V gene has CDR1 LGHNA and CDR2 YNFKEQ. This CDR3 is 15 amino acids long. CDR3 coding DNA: TGTGCCAGCAGCCTGCCGACAGGGAACGGGACACCCCTCCACTTT. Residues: CASSLPTGNGTPLHF.

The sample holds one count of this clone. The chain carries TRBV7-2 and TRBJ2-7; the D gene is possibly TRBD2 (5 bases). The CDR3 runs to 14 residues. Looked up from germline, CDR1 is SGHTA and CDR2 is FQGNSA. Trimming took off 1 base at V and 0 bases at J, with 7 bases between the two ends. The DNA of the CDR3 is TGTGCCAGCAGCTTAGAAGGGAGCTCCTACGAGCAGTACTTC. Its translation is CASSLEGSSYEQYF.

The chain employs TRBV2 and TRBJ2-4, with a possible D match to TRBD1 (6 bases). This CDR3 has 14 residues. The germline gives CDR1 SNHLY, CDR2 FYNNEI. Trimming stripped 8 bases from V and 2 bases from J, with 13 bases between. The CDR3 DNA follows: TGTGCCAGCGGGCAGGGGATGACCAAAAACATTCAGTACTTC. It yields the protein CASGQGMTKNIQYF. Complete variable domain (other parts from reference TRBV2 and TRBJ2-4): EPEVTQTPSHQVTQMGQEVILRCVPISNHLYFYWYRQILGQKVEFLVSFYNNEISEKSEIFDDQFSVERPDGSNFTLKIRSTKLEDSAMYFCASGQGMTKNIQYFGAGTRLSVL.

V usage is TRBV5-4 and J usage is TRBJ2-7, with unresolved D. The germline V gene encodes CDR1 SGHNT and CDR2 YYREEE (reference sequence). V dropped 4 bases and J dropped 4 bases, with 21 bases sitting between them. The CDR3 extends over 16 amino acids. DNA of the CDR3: TGTGCCAGCAGCCCTTCGACACCCCTAACGAGGTACGAGCAGTACTTC. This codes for CASSPSTPLTRYEQYF.

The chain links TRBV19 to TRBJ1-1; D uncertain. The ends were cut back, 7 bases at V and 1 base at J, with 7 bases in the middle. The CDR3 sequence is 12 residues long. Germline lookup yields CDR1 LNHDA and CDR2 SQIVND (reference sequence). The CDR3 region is CASIWGNTEAFF. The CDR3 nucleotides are TGTGCCAGTATCTGGGGGAACACTGAAGCTTTCTTT.

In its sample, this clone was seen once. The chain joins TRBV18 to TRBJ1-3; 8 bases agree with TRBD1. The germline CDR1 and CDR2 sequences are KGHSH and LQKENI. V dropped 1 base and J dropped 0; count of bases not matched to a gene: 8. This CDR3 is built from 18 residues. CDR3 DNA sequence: TGTGCCAGCTCACCACTGCGCGGCACAGGGGGCTCTGGAAACACCATATATTTT. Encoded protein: CASSPLRGTGGSGNTIYF.

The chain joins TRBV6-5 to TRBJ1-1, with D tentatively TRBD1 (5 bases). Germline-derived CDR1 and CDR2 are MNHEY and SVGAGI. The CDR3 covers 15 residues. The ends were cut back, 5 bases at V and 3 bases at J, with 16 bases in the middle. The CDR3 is CASSPPTEGYTEAFF. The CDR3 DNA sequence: TGTGCCAGCAGTCCTCCGACAGAGGGGTACACTGAAGCTTTCTTT.

Here the CDR3 DNA reads TGTGCCAGCATACTCGGGACAGGGGAGTTCGGCACAGATACGCAGTATTTT. The encoded protein is CASILGTGEFGTDTQYF. The V call is TRBV28, the J call TRBJ2-3, with TRBD1 identical over 10 bases. From germline, CDR1 is MDHEN and CDR2 SYDVKM. This CDR3 is 17 amino acids long. V shed 7 bases, J shed 1 base, and the junction held 11 bases outside the gene matches.

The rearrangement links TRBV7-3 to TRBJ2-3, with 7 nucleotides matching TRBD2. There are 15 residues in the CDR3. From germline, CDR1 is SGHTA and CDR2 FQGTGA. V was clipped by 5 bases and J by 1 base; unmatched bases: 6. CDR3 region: CASSPQSGGTDTQYF. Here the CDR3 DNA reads TGTGCCAGCAGCCCTCAAAGCGGGGGCACAGATACGCAGTATTTT.

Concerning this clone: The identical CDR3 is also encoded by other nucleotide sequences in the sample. The CDR3 sequence is CASSPQGTEAFF. The CDR3 nucleotides are TGTGCCAGCTCACCACAGGGTACTGAAGCTTTCTTT. The V and J genes are TRBV18 and TRBJ1-1; no definite D call. This CDR3 has 12 amino acids. Germline loops: CDR1 KGHSH, CDR2 LQKENI. The V end lost 1 base, the J end lost 5 bases, and 5 bases lay between the germline ends.

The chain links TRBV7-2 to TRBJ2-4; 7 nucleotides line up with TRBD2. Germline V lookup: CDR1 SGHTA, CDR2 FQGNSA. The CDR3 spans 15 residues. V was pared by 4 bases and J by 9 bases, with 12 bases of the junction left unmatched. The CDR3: CASSSIAGAGVIQYF. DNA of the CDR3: TGTGCCAGCAGCTCGATAGCGGGCGCTGGGGTCATTCAGTACTTC.

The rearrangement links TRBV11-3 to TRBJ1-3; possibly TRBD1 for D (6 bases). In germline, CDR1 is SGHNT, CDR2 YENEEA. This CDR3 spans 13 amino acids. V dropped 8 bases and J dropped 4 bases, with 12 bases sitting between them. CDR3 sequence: CASGRGIGNTIYF. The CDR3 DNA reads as TGTGCCAGCGGCAGGGGTATAGGAAACACCATATATTTT.

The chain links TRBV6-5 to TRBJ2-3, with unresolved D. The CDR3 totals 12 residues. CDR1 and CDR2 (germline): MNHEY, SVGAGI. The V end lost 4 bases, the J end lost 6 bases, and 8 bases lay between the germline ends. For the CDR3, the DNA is TGTGCCAGCAGTTCGAATTCCGATACGCAGTATTTT. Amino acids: CASSSNSDTQYF.

This CDR3 reads CASSQLGAVGFNQPQHF. Written as DNA, the CDR3 is TGTGCCAGCAGCCAGTTAGGGGCAGTGGGATTTAATCAGCCCCAGCATTTT. The chain combines TRBV3-1 (or the pseudogene TRBV3-2) with TRBJ1-5, with D perhaps TRBD1 (5 bases). V was shortened by 3 bases and J by 4 bases, with 19 bases between the two germline ends. The CDR3 is 17 residues long. Germline CDR1 and CDR2: LGHDT and YNNKEL (reference sequence).

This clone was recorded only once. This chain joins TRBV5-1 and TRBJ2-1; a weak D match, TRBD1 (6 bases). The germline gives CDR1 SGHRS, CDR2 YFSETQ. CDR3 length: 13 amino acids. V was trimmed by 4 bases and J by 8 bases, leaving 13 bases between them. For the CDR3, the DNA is TGCGCCAGCAGCCTCGTGGGGGCCGATGAGCAGTTCTTC. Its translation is CASSLVGADEQFF.

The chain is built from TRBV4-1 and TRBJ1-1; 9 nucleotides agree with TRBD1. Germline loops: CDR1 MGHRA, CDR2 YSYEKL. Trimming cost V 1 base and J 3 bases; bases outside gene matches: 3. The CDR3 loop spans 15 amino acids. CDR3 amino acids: CASSQVRTGDTEAFF. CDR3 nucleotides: TGCGCCAGCAGCCAAGTTCGGACAGGGGACACTGAAGCTTTCTTT.

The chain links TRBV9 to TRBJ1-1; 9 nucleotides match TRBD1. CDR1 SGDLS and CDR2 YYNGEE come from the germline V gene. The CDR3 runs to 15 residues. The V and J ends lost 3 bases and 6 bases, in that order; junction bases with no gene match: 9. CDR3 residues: CASSEKGQGRAEAFF. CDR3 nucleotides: TGTGCCAGCAGCGAGAAGGGACAGGGTAGGGCTGAAGCTTTCTTT. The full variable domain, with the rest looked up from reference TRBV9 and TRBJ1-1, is DSGVTQTPKHLITATGQRVTLRCSPRSGDLSVYWYQQSLDQGLQFLIQYYNGEERAKGNILERFSAQQFPDLHSELNLSSLELGDSALYFCASSEKGQGRAEAFFGQGTRLTVV.

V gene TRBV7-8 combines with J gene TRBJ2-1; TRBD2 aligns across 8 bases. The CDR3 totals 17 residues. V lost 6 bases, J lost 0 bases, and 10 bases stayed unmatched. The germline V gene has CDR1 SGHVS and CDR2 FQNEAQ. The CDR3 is CASRLAVAASSYNEQFF. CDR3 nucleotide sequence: TGTGCCAGCAGACTAGCGGTGGCAGCTAGCTCCTACAATGAGCAGTTCTTC.

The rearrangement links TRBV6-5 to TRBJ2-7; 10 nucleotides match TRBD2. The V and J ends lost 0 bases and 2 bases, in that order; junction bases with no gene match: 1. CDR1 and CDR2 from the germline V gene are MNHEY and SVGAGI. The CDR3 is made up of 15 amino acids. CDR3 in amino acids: CASSYSGLAAYEQYF. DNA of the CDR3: TGTGCCAGCAGTTACTCCGGACTAGCGGCCTACGAGCAGTACTTC.